The 25 T cell receptor beta chains in this list originate from one sample, sequenced in a study of cytomegalovirus exposure and HLA in healthy donors. PCR used 60 Vbeta primers and 13 Jbeta primers. Some clones are missing from TCRdb's copy, which holds only in-frame ones; the method was immunoSEQ multiplex PCR. The sample lists 150,000 to 200,000 clones; around 80% were seen once. Sequencing was carried out using PBMCs. Receptors originate from a man aged 35 to 55 in good health and CMV-seronegative.

The gene calls are TRBV6-1 and TRBJ1-4, with 11 bases fitting TRBD1. V was clipped by 1 base and J by 0 bases; unmatched bases: 7. Germline V gene lookup returns CDR1 MNHNS and CDR2 SASEGT. The length of the CDR3 is 19 residues. For the CDR3, the DNA is TGTGCCAGCAGTGAAGTCTGGACAGGGGGCGCGACAACTAATGAAAAACTGTTTTTT. It codes for CASSEVWTGGATTNEKLFF.

J is TRBJ2-7 and V is TRBV5-1; D is possibly TRBD1 (6 bases). With 1 base removed from V and 7 bases from J, the gap between germline ends came to 15 bases. Germline assignment: CDR1 SGHRS and CDR2 YFSETQ. There are 14 residues in the CDR3. The CDR3 nucleotides are TGCGCCAGCAGCTTGAGGGTAGGGGGATATGAGCAGTACTTC. Protein product: CASSLRVGGYEQYF.

This clone came up a few times. The same CDR3 can be traced to other DNA sequences in this sample. The CDR3 loop is CASSQVGQGYGYTF. The CDR3 DNA is TGTGCCAGCAGCCAAGTCGGGCAGGGTTATGGCTACACCTTC. V is TRBV4-2 and J is TRBJ1-2, with D perhaps matching TRBD1 (5 bases). The germline gives CDR1 LGHNA, CDR2 YNFKEQ. The CDR3 covers 14 residues. The V end was cut by 1 base, the J end by 5 bases, with 11 bases between.

Concerning this clone itself: The same CDR3 is also encoded by other DNA sequences in this sample. The chain has TRBV6-1 and TRBJ2-3; D remains ambiguous. The germline V gene encodes CDR1 MNHNS and CDR2 SASEGT. The V end lost 1 base, the J end lost 3 bases, and 8 bases lay between the germline ends. The CDR3 is 14 amino acids. The CDR3 loop reads CASSEGPGTDTQYF. In DNA form, the CDR3 reads TGTGCCAGCAGTGAAGGCCCGGGTACAGATACGCAGTATTTT.

The V and J genes are TRBV11-3 and TRBJ2-7, with D possibly matching TRBD2 (5 bases). The CDR3 runs to 12 residues. Germline V gives CDR1 SGHNT, CDR2 YENEEA. V was pared by 4 bases and J by 6 bases, with 10 bases between. In nucleotides, the CDR3 is TGTGCCAGCAGCTCTGGACTCGGCGAGCAGTACTTC. This sequence encodes CASSSGLGEQYF.

The chain carries TRBV7-2 and TRBJ2-7, with 7 nucleotides matching TRBD2. The CDR3 has 16 residues. Germline CDR1 SGHTA, CDR2 FQGNSA. V trimming: 2 bases; J trimming: 5 bases; junction bases outside the gene matches: 12. The CDR3 is CASSLSLLRGGDEQYF. The CDR3 DNA reads TGTGCCAGCAGCTTAAGTTTGTTACGCGGGGGAGACGAGCAGTACTTC.

The V and J genes are TRBV7-2 and TRBJ1-1; D is ambiguous. The CDR3 runs to 14 residues. V dropped 2 bases and J dropped 5 bases, with 12 bases sitting between them. The V gene's germline CDR1 is SGHTA and CDR2 FQGNSA. The CDR3 DNA reads TGTGCCAGCAGCTTAAGGCCCCCGGGAACTGAAGCTTTCTTT. Translated, it gives CASSLRPPGTEAFF.

This chain connects TRBV2 to TRBJ2-6, with a tentative D call TRBD2 (6 bases). The germline V and J ends were trimmed by 6 bases and 0 bases, with 12 bases remaining between them. The CDR3 runs to 16 residues. Per the germline V gene, CDR1 is SNHLY and CDR2 is FYNNEI. CDR3 residues: CASRARGYSGANVLTF. As DNA, the CDR3 is TGTGCCAGCAGAGCCCGGGGGTACTCTGGGGCCAACGTCCTGACTTTC.

The chain couples TRBV6-1 to TRBJ1-3; 7 nucleotides match TRBD1. Germline loops: CDR1 MNHNS, CDR2 SASEGT. After removal of 0 bases from V and 0 bases from J, the junction contained 5 bases not matched to a gene. This CDR3 is built from 17 residues. The CDR3 DNA reads as TGTGCCAGCAGTGAAGCGGCAGGGGGGTTCTCTGGAAACACCATATATTTT. This encodes CASSEAAGGFSGNTIYF.

This clone appeared a single time. V is TRBV19 and J is TRBJ1-2; D remains unclear. The V gene's germline CDR1 is LNHDA and CDR2 SQIVND (reference sequence). The ends were cut back, 5 bases at V and 8 bases at J, with 27 bases in the middle. The CDR3 runs 17 residues. The DNA of the CDR3 is TGTGCCAGTAGTCTTCGAATTGGAGACTCCCCGGCCTCGGGCTACACCTTC. Amino acids: CASSLRIGDSPASGYTF.

The rearrangement joins TRBV19 to TRBJ1-5, with 9 bases matching TRBD1. The CDR3 loop spans 16 amino acids. With 5 bases clipped from V and 4 bases from J, the junction kept 9 bases outside the gene matches. Germline CDR1 LNHDA, CDR2 SQIVND (reference sequence). This CDR3 is CASSLPQGALNQPQHF. CDR3 bases: TGTGCCAGTAGTCTGCCACAGGGGGCTCTTAATCAGCCCCAGCATTTT.

The V call is TRBV28, the J call TRBJ2-1, with TRBD2 identical over 12 bases. The trim removed 4 bases at V and 6 bases at J, leaving 4 bases unmatched. CDR1 is MDHEN, CDR2 SYDVKM, per germline. This CDR3 has 15 amino acids. The CDR3 bases are TGTGCCAGCAGTTCATCTAGCGGGAGGGTCAATGAGCAGTTCTTC. Translating it yields CASSSSSGRVNEQFF.

A few counts support this clone. The V gene is TRBV9, the J gene TRBJ2-7; no firm D call. V was pared by 7 bases and J by 2 bases, with 4 bases between. The CDR3 has 10 residues. Germline values: CDR1 SGDLS, CDR2 YYNGEE. The CDR3 sequence is CASSTYEQYF. In nucleotides, the CDR3 is TGTGCCAGCTCCACCTACGAGCAGTACTTC.

This chain links TRBV11-2 with TRBJ1-6; no clear D. The V gene lost 0 bases and the J gene lost 5 bases, with 14 bases spanning the gap. CDR3 length equals 17 residues. Germline CDR1 is SGHAT and CDR2 is FQNNGV. The CDR3 DNA reads as TGTGCCAGCAGCTTAGATGGAGGTGCAAAGAATAATTCACCCCTCCACTTT. Protein: CASSLDGGAKNNSPLHF.

The chain couples TRBV4-1 to TRBJ1-1; D unresolved. CDR1 is MGHRA and CDR2 is YSYEKL in the germline V gene. This CDR3 is 15 amino acids long. Trimming removed 4 bases from V and 5 bases from J, with 17 bases in between. CDR3 protein: CASSPEGGRGTEAFF. The CDR3 DNA sequence: TGCGCCAGCAGCCCAGAGGGTGGTCGAGGGACTGAAGCTTTCTTT.

This clone has only a few counts. The chain employs TRBV28 and TRBJ2-5; D perhaps matches TRBD2 (5 bases). Between the trimmed V and J ends, which lost 8 bases and 7 bases, there was a span of 17 bases. Per the germline V gene, CDR1 is MDHEN and CDR2 is SYDVKM. The length of the CDR3 is 13 residues. The chain's CDR3 is CASRSYGEGTQYF. DNA of the CDR3: TGTGCCAGCCGCTCTTACGGAGAGGGGACCCAGTACTTC.

CDR3 loop: CASSLVVLRQSGANVLTF. For the CDR3, the DNA is TGTGCCAGCAGCTTAGTTGTACTCCGACAGTCTGGGGCCAACGTCCTGACTTTC. This chain links TRBV7-2 with TRBJ2-6, with D possibly TRBD1 on 5 matching bases. The CDR3 covers 18 residues. CDR1 is SGHTA and CDR2 is FQGNSA in the germline V gene. With 1 base removed from V and 1 base from J, the gap between germline ends came to 14 bases.

This chain uses TRBV27 with TRBJ2-1, with TRBD2 matching 13 bases. Trimming removed 6 bases from V and 3 bases from J; junction bases left unmatched: 5. Germline loops: CDR1 MNHEY, CDR2 SMNVEV (reference sequence). CDR3 length equals 16 residues. This CDR3 is CASSPGTSGNYNEQFF. In nucleotides, the CDR3 is TGTGCCAGCAGCCCGGGGACTAGCGGGAACTACAATGAGCAGTTCTTC.

The chain joins TRBV4-2 to TRBJ2-6; TRBD2 aligns across 9 bases. After removal of 0 bases from V and 3 bases from J, the junction contained 3 bases not matched to a gene. CDR1 is LGHNA, CDR2 YNFKEQ, per germline. This CDR3 has 17 amino acids. Here the CDR3 reads CASSQENSGSGANVLTF. The CDR3 DNA reads as TGTGCCAGCAGCCAAGAGAATAGCGGGAGTGGGGCCAACGTCCTGACTTTC.

The chain combines TRBV7-2 with TRBJ1-1, with D possibly matching TRBD1 (5 bases). The V gene's germline CDR1 is SGHTA and CDR2 FQGNSA. This CDR3 has 15 residues. Trimming took off 3 bases at V and 3 bases at J, with 14 bases between the two ends. DNA for the CDR3: TGTGCCAGCAGCTTGACGGGACCGGGGGACACTGAAGCTTTCTTT. Its translation: CASSLTGPGDTEAFF.

This chain links TRBV25-1 with TRBJ1-1, with 7 bases that match TRBD1. Per germline, CDR1 MGHDK and CDR2 SYGVNS. Losses at the gene ends were 3 bases for V and 3 bases for J; bases not matched to a gene: 7. The CDR3 is 15 residues long. The CDR3 sequence: CASSDPRTGDTEAFF. The CDR3 DNA is TGTGCCAGCAGTGACCCTCGGACAGGAGACACTGAAGCTTTCTTT. The entire variable domain, with the rest obtained from reference TRBV25-1 and TRBJ1-1, is as follows: EADIYQTPRYLVIGTGKKITLECSQTMGHDKMYWYQQDPGMELHLIHYSYGVNSTEKGDLSSESTVSRIRTEHFPLTLESARPSHTSQYLCASSDPRTGDTEAFFGQGTRLTVV.

This clone was recorded once. The J gene is TRBJ2-7, the V gene TRBV11-3; D perhaps matches TRBD2 (5 bases). V was shortened by 5 bases and J by 3 bases, with 8 bases between the two germline ends. CDR3 length: 12 amino acids. Germline V CDR1 and CDR2: SGHNT, YENEEA. The CDR3 protein is CASSLGLYEQYF. The CDR3 DNA reads as TGTGCCAGCAGCCTAGGACTCTACGAGCAGTACTTC.

The V gene is TRBV15, the J gene TRBJ1-4; 7 bases line up with TRBD1. The germline V gene has CDR1 LNHNV and CDR2 YYDKDF (reference sequence). The CDR3 is made up of 17 amino acids. The junction had 8 bases not matched to a gene; V was cut back by 2 bases and J by 2 bases. CDR3 DNA: TGTGCCACCAGCAGACCCGGACAGGTTGGCACTAATGAAAAACTGTTTTTT. Protein sequence: CATSRPGQVGTNEKLFF.

The V and J genes are TRBV28 and TRBJ2-7, with 9 bases fitting TRBD1. With V trimmed by 6 bases and J by 4 bases, 10 bases remained unmatched. Germline loops: CDR1 MDHEN, CDR2 SYDVKM. The CDR3 loop spans 15 amino acids. Here the CDR3 reads CASRGLGDRDYEQYF. CDR3 in DNA: TGTGCCAGCAGGGGACTTGGGGACAGGGATTACGAGCAGTACTTC.

V gene TRBV4-3 combines with J gene TRBJ2-7; 7 bases are a match to TRBD2. Germline CDR1 reads LGHNA; CDR2 reads YSLEER. Losses at the gene ends were 1 base for V and 0 bases for J; bases not matched to a gene: 15. The CDR3 length is 19 residues. The CDR3 region has the DNA TGCGCCAGCAGCCAAGGGATTAAGTGGCGGGAGCTCCCCTCCTACGAGCAGTACTTC. The encoded protein is CASSQGIKWRELPSYEQYF.